This T cell receptor beta chain was sequenced during a study of Ad26.COV2.S vaccination and SARS-CoV-2 variants. Study-wide points: Measures of TCR breadth and depth may have fallen short of total T cell responses. Spike-specific TCR breadth ran higher among vaccine recipients than placebo recipients. Those who received vaccine or placebo ended up with similar non-spike TCR breadth.

Notes on this clone: Its antigen is unidentified.

Treatment meaning: 15 to 20 received Ad26.COV2.S at low or high dose, single or two shots; several received placebo; per-sample allocation not given. Sample collection was performed on day 63 after the first vaccine or placebo injection. The repertoire was sequenced with immunoSEQ multiplex PCR; TCRdb's copy has only in-frame clones and lacks some. The sample holds 400,000 or so clones; approximately 86% are singletons and the top ten take roughly 3%. The source was peripheral blood, collected in a trial of Ad26.COV2.S vaccine versus placebo. The sequence was collected from a person aged 18-65 years who received the Ad26.COV2.S COVID-19 vaccine or a placebo.

CDR3 nucleotides: TGTGCCAGCAGCCCGGGGGGGACTAATGAAAAACTGTTTTTT. Amino acids: CASSPGGTNEKLFF. The chain is built from TRBV7-9 and TRBJ1-4, with a possible D match to TRBD1 (5 bases). This CDR3 spans 14 amino acids. V shed 5 bases and J shed 2 bases, with 9 bases lying between them. The germline V gene has CDR1 SEHNR and CDR2 FQNEAQ (reference sequence).